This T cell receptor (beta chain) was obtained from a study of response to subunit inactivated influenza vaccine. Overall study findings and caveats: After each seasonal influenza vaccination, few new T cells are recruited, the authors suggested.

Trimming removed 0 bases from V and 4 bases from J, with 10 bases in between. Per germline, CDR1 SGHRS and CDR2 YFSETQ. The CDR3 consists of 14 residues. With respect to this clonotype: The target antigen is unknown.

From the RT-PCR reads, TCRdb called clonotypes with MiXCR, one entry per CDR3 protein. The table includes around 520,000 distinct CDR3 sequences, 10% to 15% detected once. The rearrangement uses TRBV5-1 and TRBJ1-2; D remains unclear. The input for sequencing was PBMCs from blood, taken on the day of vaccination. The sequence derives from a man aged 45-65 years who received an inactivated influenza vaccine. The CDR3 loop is CASSLDAKSYGYTF. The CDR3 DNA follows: TGCGCCAGCAGCTTGGATGCGAAGTCCTATGGCTACACCTTC. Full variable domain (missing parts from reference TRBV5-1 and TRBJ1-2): KAGVTQTPRYLIKTRGQQVTLSCSPISGHRSVSWYQQTPGQGLQFLFEYFSETQRNKGNFPGRFSGRQFSNSRSEMNVSTLELGDSALYLCASSLDAKSYGYTFGSGTRLTVV.